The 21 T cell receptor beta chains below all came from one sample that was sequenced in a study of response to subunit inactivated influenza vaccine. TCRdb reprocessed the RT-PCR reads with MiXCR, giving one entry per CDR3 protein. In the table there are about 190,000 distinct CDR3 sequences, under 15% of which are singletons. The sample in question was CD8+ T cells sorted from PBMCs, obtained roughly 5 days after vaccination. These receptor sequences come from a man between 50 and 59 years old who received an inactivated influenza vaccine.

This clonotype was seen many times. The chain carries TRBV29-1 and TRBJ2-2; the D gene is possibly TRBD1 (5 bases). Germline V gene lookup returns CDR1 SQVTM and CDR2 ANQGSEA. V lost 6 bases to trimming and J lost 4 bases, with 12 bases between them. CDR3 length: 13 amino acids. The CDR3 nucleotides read TGCAGCGTAGAGACAGATAGCACCGGGGAGCTGTTTTTT. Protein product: CSVETDSTGELFF.

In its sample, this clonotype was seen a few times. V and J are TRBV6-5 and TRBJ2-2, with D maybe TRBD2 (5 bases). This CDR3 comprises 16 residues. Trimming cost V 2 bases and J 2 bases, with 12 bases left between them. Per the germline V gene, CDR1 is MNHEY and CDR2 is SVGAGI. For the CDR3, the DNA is TGTGCCAGCAGTTACGATTTGCGGGTCAACACCGGGGAGCTGTTTTTT. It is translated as CASSYDLRVNTGELFF.

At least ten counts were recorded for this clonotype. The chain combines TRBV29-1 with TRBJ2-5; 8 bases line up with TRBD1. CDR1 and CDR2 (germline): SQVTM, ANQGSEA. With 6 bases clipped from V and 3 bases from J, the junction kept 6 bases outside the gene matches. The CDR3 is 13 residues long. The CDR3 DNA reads TGCAGCGTGGACAGGGAAAATGAAGAGACCCAGTACTTC. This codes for CSVDRENEETQYF.

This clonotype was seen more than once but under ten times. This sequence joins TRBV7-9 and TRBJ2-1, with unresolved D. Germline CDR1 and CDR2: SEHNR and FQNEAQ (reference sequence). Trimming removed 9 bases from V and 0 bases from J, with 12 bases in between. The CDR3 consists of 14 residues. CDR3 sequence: CASFVPSSYNEQFF. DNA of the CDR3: TGTGCCAGTTTCGTACCGAGCTCCTACAATGAGCAGTTCTTC. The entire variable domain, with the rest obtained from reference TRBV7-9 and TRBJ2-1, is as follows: DTGVSQNPRHKITKRGQNVTFRCDPISEHNRLYWYRQTLGQGPEFLTYFQNEAQLEKSRLLSDRFSAERPKGSFSTLEIQRTEQGDSAMYLCASFVPSSYNEQFFGPGTRLTVL.

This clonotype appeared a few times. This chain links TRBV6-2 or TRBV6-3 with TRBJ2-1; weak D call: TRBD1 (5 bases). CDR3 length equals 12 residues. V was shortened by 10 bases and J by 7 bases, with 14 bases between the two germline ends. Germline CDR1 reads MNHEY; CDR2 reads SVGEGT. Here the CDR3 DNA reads TGTGCCACCGCCCGGACATTTAATGAGCAGTTCTTC. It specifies CATARTFNEQFF.

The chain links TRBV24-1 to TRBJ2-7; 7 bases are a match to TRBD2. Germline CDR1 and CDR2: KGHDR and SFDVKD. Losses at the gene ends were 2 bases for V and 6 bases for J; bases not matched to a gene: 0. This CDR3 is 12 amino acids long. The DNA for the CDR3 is TGTGCCACCAGTGATTCGGGGGGCGAGCAGTACTTC. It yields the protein CATSDSGGEQYF.

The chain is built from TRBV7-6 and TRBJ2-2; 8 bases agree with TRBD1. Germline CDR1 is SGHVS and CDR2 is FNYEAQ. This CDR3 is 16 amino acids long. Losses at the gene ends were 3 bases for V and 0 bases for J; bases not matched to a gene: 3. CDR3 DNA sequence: TGTGCCAGCAGCTTGGGGACAGGACCGAACACCGGGGAGCTGTTTTTT. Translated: CASSLGTGPNTGELFF. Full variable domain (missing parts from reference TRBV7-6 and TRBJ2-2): GAGVSQSPRYKVTKRGQDVALRCDPISGHVSLYWYRQALGQGPEFLTYFNYEAQQDKSGLPNDRFSAERPEGSISTLTIQRTEQRDSAMYRCASSLGTGPNTGELFFGEGSRLTVL.

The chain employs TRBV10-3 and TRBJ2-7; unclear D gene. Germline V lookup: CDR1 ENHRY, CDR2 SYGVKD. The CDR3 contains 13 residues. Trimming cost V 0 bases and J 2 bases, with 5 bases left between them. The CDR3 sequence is CAISESPAYEQYF. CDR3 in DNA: TGTGCCATCAGTGAGTCCCCAGCCTACGAGCAGTACTTC.

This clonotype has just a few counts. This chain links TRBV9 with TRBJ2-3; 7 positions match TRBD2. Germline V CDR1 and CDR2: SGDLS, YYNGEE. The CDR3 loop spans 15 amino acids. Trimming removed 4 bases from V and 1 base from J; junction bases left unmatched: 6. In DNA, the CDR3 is TGTGCCAGCAGCTTCCAGACTAGCCGCACAGATACGCAGTATTTT. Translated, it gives CASSFQTSRTDTQYF.

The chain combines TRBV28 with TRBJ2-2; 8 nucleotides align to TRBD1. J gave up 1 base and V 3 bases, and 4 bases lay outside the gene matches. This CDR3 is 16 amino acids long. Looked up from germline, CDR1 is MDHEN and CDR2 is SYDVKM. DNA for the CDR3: TGTGCCAGCAGTTTCATCGACAGGGGGAACACCGGGGAGCTGTTTTTT. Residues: CASSFIDRGNTGELFF.

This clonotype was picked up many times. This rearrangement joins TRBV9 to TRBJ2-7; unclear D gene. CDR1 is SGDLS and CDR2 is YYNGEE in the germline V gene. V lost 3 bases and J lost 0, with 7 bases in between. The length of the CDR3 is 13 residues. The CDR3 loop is CASSGPSSYEQYF. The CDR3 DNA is TGTGCCAGCAGCGGACCCAGCTCCTACGAGCAGTACTTC.

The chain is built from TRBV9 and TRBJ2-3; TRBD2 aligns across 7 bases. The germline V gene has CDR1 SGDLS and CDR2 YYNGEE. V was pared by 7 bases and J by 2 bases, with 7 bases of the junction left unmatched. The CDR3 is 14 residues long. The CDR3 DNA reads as TGTGCCAGCGGGGGGGGAGCGGACACAGATACGCAGTATTTT. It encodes CASGGGADTDTQYF.

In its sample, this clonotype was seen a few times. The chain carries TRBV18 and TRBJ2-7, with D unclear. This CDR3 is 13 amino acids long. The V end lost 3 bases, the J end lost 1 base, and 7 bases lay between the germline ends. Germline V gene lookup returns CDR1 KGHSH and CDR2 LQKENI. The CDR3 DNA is TGTGCCAGCTCACCCGACGGGTCCTACGAGCAGTACTTC. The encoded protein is CASSPDGSYEQYF.

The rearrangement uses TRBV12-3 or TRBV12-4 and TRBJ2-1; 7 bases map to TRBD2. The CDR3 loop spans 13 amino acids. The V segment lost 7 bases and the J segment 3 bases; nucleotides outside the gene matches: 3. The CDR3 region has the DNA TGTGCCAGCATCCGGGGGGTCTACAATGAGCAGTTCTTC. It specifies CASIRGVYNEQFF.

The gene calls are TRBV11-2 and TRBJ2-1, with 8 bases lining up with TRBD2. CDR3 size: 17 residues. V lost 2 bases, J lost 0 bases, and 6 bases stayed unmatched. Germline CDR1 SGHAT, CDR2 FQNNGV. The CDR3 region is CASSLSPGLVSYNEQFF. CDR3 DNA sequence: TGTGCCAGCAGCTTATCCCCGGGACTAGTCTCCTACAATGAGCAGTTCTTC.

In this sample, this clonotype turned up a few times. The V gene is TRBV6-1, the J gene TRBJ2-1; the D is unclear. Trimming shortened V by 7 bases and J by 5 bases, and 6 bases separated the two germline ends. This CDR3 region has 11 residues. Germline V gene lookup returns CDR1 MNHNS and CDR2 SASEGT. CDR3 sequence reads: CASTRNNEQFF. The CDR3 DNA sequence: TGTGCCAGCACTAGGAACAATGAGCAGTTCTTC.

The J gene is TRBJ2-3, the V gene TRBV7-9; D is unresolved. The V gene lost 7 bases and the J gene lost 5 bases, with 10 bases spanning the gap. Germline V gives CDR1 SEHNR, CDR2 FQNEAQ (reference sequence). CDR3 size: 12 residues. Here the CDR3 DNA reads TGTGCCAGCATCAATTGGGGAGATACGCAGTATTTT. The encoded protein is CASINWGDTQYF.

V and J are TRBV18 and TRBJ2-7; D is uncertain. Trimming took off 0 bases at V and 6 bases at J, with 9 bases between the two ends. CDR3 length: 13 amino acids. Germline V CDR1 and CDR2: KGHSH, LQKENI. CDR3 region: CASSPPTEVEQYF. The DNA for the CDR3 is TGTGCCAGCTCACCACCGACGGAAGTCGAGCAGTACTTC. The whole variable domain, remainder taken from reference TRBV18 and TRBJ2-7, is NAGVMQNPRHLVRRRGQEARLRCSPMKGHSHVYWYRQLPEEGLKFMVYLQKENIIDESGMPKERFSAEFPKEGPSILRIQQVVRGDSAAYFCASSPPTEVEQYFGPGTRLTVT.

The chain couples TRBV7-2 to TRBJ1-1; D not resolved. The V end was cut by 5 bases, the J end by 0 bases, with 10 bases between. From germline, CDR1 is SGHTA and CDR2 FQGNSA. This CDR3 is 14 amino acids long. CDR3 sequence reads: CASSPILLNTEAFF. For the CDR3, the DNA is TGTGCCAGCAGCCCGATACTGCTGAACACTGAAGCTTTCTTT.

This CDR3 reads CASSGGLGEETQYF. For the CDR3, the DNA is TGCGCCAGCAGTGGGGGACTCGGCGAGGAGACCCAGTACTTC. V gene TRBV10-1 combines with J gene TRBJ2-5; maybe TRBD2 (6 bases). CDR1 and CDR2 (germline): WNHNN, SYGVQD (reference sequence). The CDR3 is 14 amino acids. V lost 4 bases and J lost 5, with 14 bases in between.

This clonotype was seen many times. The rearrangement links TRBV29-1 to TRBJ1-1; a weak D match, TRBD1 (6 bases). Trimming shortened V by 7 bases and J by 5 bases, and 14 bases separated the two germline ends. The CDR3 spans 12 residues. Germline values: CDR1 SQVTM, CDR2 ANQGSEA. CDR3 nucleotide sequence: TGCAGCGCGGTAACAGGGTTAACTGAAGCTTTCTTT. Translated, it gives CSAVTGLTEAFF.